This section outlines one T cell receptor (beta chain) sequence together with its context. No antigen is known for it. Germline V lookup: CDR1 DFQATT, CDR2 SNEGSKA (reference sequence). V lost 4 bases, J lost 4 bases, and 10 bases lay in between. The CDR3 length is 13 residues. TCRdb fed the PCR reads into MiXCR, producing one record per CDR3 protein. This sample has approximately 680,000 distinct CDR3 sequences, with roughly 27% found just once. Every naive CD8 library was made from between about 17,000 and 1,100,000 sorted cells with 10%, 30% or 50% RNA. The sample comes from a study of molecular identifiers for immune sequencing clone quantification. Study-wide background: Five portions were made in replicates from RNA of approximately 22,000 or 94,000 naive CD8 cells, and four underwent sequencing.

Points from the study as a whole: Over 99% of effector molecules, but under 1% in naive cells, were held by clones with more than 20 RNA copies.

The material sequenced was naive CD8+ T cells from blood, with Jurkat cell RNA spiked in. Indicated subset: FACS-sorted CD8+CD4-CCR7+CD45RA+ naive T cells. The receptor comes from a human donor in good health. Some libraries in this study had Jurkat cell RNA spiked in. The V gene is TRBV20-1, the J gene TRBJ2-2, with D possibly called TRBD1 or TRBD2 (6 bases each). The CDR3 bases are TGCAGTGCTAAAGGGGGGCCCACCGGGGAGCTGTTTTTT. Its protein product is CSAKGGPTGELFF.